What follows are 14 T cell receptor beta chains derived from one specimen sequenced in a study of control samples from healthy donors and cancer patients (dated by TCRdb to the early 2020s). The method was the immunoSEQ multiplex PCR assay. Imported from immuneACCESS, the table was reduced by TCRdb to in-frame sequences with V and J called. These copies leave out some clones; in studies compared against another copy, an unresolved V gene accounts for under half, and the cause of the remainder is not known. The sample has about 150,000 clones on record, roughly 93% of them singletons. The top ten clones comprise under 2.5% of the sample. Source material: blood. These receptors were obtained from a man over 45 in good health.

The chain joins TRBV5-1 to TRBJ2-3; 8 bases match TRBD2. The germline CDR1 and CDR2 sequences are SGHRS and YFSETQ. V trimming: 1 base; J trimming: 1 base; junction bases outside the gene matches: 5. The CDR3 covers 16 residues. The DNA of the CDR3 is TGCGCCAGCAGCTTGCAAGCGGGAGTTGGCACAGATACGCAGTATTTT. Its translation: CASSLQAGVGTDTQYF.

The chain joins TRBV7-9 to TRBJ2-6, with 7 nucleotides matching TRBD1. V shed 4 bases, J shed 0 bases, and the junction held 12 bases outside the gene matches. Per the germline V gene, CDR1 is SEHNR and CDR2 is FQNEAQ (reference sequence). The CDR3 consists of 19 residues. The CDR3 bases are TGTGCCAGCAGCTCCCCCGAGGGGACAGCGAGCTCTGGGGCCAACGTCCTGACTTTC. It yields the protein CASSSPEGTASSGANVLTF.

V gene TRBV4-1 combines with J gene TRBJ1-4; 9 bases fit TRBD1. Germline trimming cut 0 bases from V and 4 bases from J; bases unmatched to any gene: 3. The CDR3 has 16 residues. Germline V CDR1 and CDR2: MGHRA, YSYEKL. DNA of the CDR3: TGCGCCAGCAGCCAAGATGGGGACAGGGTTAATGAAAAACTGTTTTTT. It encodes CASSQDGDRVNEKLFF.

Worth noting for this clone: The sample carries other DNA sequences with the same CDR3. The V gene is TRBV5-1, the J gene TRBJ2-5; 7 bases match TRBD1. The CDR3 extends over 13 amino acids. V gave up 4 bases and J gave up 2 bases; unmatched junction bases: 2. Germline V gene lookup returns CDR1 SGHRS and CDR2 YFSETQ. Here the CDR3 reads CASSPTGQETQYF. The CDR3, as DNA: TGCGCCAGCAGCCCGACAGGGCAAGAGACCCAGTACTTC.

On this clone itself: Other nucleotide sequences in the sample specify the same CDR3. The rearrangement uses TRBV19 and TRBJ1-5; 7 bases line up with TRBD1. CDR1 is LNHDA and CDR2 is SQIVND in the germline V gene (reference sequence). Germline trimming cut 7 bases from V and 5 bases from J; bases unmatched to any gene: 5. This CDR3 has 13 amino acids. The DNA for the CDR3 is TGTGCCAGTACGAGAGACAGGGATCAGCCCCAGCATTTT. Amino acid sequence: CASTRDRDQPQHF.

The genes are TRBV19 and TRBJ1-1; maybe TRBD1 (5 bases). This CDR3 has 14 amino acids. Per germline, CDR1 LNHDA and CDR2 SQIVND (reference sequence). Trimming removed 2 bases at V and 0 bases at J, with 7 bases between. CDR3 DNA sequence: TGTGCCAGTAGTATAACGGGGGTGAACACTGAAGCTTTCTTT. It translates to CASSITGVNTEAFF.

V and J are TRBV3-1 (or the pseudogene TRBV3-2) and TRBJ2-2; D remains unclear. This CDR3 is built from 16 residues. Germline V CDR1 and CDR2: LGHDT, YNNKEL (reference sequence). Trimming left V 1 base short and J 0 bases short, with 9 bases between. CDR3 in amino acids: CASSQVRPSNTGELFF. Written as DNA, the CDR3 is TGTGCCAGCAGCCAAGTGCGGCCGTCGAACACCGGGGAGCTGTTTTTT.

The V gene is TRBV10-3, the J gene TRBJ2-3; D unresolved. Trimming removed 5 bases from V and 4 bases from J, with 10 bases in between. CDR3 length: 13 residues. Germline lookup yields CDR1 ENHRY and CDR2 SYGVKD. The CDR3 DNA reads TGTGCCATCAGTATGGGAATGGCAGATACGCAGTATTTT. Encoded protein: CAISMGMADTQYF.

Here the CDR3 reads CASSPTSGSYNEQFF. CDR3 in DNA: TGTGCCAGCAGCCCGACTAGCGGGTCATACAATGAGCAGTTCTTC. This sequence joins TRBV11-2 and TRBJ2-1; TRBD2 agrees at 10 bases. The CDR3 contains 15 residues. Germline V gene data show CDR1 as SGHAT and CDR2 as FQNNGV. The V segment lost 5 bases and the J segment 4 bases; nucleotides outside the gene matches: 5.

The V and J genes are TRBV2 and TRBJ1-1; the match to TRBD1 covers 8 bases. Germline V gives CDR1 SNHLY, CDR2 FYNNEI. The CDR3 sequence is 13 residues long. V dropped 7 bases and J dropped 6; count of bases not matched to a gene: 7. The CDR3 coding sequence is TGTGCCAGCACAGACAGGGGTTGGGCTGAAGCTTTCTTT. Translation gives CASTDRGWAEAFF.

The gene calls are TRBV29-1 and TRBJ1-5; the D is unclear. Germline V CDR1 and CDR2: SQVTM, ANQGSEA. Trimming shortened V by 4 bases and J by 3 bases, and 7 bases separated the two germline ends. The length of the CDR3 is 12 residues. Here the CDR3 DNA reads TGCAGCGTTGGAAACCACAATCAGCCCCAGCATTTT. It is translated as CSVGNHNQPQHF.

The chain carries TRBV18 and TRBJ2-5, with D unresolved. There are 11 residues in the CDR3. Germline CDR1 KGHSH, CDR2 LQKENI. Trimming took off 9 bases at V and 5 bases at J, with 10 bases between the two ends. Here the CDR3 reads CASRVVETQYF. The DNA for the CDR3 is TGTGCCAGTCGAGTAGTTGAGACCCAGTACTTC.

CDR3 sequence reads: CARSLGGLAGIFYNEQFF. Written as DNA, the CDR3 is TGTGCCAGAAGCTTAGGGGGGCTAGCGGGCATCTTCTACAATGAGCAGTTCTTC. The genes are TRBV5-3 and TRBJ2-1; 8 positions agree with TRBD2. TRBV5-3 counts as an open reading frame of uncertain function. CDR3 length: 18 amino acids. The J segment lost 3 bases and the V segment lost 2 bases, leaving 13 bases of the junction unmatched.

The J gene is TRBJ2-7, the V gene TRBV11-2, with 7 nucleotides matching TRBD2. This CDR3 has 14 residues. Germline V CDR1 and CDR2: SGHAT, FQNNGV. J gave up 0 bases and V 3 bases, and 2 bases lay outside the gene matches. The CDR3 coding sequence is TGTGCCAGCAGCTTCAGCGGGACCTCCTACGAGCAGTACTTC. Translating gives CASSFSGTSYEQYF. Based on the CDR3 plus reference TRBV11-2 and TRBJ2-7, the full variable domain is EAGVAQSPRYKIIEKRQSVAFWCNPISGHATLYWYQQILGQGPKLLIQFQNNGVVDDSQLPKDRFSAERLKGVDSTLKIQPAKLEDSAVYLCASSFSGTSYEQYFGPGTRLTVT.